Listed here are 26 T cell receptor beta chains from one sample, sequenced in a study of CD8+ T cells in alopecia areata. Sequencing templates came from extracted RNA that was reverse transcribed into cDNA. Measured with immunoSEQ multiplex PCR; TCRdb has only the in-frame clones, and not every one. Here the sample spans a few hundred thousand clones, roughly two thirds being singletons. The source was CD4+ T cells sorted from blood, collected at week 0. These receptors came from a human donor with alopecia areata.

This clone showed up just a few times. The V gene is TRBV7-6, the J gene TRBJ2-1, with 8 bases lining up with TRBD2. Germline V CDR1 and CDR2: SGHVS, FNYEAQ. The CDR3 is 17 residues long. V trimming: 5 bases; J trimming: 2 bases; junction bases outside the gene matches: 11. CDR3: CASSGRLSGGTYNEQFF. The CDR3 bases are TGTGCCAGCAGCGGGCGCTTGAGCGGGGGAACCTACAATGAGCAGTTCTTC.

The chain recombines TRBV19 with TRBJ2-2; 7 nucleotides align to TRBD2. The CDR3 has 17 residues. V trimming: 1 base; J trimming: 0 bases; junction bases outside the gene matches: 5. Germline V gives CDR1 LNHDA, CDR2 SQIVND (reference sequence). The CDR3 is CASSIGAGPTNTGELFF. The CDR3 bases are TGTGCCAGTAGTATAGGAGCGGGGCCGACGAACACCGGGGAGCTGTTTTTT.

CDR3 bases: TGTGCCAGTTGCCGACAGGGAAGCACAGATACGCAGTATTTT. It translates to CASCRQGSTDTQYF. The chain combines TRBV6-5 with TRBJ2-3; TRBD1 matches 7 bases. The junction had 6 bases not matched to a gene; V was cut back by 9 bases and J by 0 bases. CDR1 and CDR2 from the germline V gene are MNHEY and SVGAGI. The CDR3 sequence is 14 residues long.

J is TRBJ1-1 and V is TRBV5-1; the D is unclear. Germline lookup yields CDR1 SGHRS and CDR2 YFSETQ. V was shortened by 0 bases and J by 0 bases, with 9 bases between the two germline ends. This CDR3 spans 15 amino acids. The DNA of the CDR3 is TGCGCCAGCAGCTTGGTTCCAGACATGAACACTGAAGCTTTCTTT. Its protein product is CASSLVPDMNTEAFF.

The V call is TRBV5-6, the J call TRBJ2-7; tentative D call: TRBD1 (6 bases). The V gene's germline CDR1 is SGHDT and CDR2 YYEEEE. The CDR3 is 14 amino acids. Trimming took off 4 bases at V and 0 bases at J, with 11 bases between the two ends. Written as DNA, the CDR3 is TGTGCCAGCAGCAGGGGGACGGCCTCCTACGAGCAGTACTTC. Translated: CASSRGTASYEQYF.

J is TRBJ1-1 and V is TRBV15, with 10 nucleotides matching TRBD1. V trimming: 1 base; J trimming: 5 bases; junction bases outside the gene matches: 1. Germline V lookup: CDR1 LNHNV, CDR2 YYDKDF (reference sequence). The CDR3 extends over 14 amino acids. The CDR3 DNA reads as TGTGCCACCAGCAGAGGGACAGGGGGGACTGAAGCTTTCTTT. Translated, it gives CATSRGTGGTEAFF.

This chain joins TRBV29-1 and TRBJ2-6; 10 positions match TRBD1. The germline V gene has CDR1 SQVTM and CDR2 ANQGSEA. Trimming took 7 bases from V and 1 from J; bases not matched to a gene: 16. The CDR3 loop spans 19 amino acids. In nucleotides, the CDR3 is TGCAGCGCCACACCAGGATCGGGACAGGGGTTGTCTGGGGCCAACGTCCTGACTTTC. It codes for CSATPGSGQGLSGANVLTF.

This chain joins TRBV7-9 and TRBJ1-4; the match to TRBD1 covers 10 bases. Per germline, CDR1 SEHNR and CDR2 FQNEAQ (reference sequence). V lost 3 bases and J lost 5; bases outside the gene matches: 0. The CDR3 is 14 residues long. The CDR3 region is CASSLGQGNEKLFF. CDR3 bases: TGTGCCAGCAGCTTGGGACAGGGGAATGAAAAACTGTTTTTT.

This clone has only one observation. The chain recombines TRBV25-1 with TRBJ2-7; tentative D call: TRBD2 (6 bases). Germline CDR1 reads MGHDK; CDR2 reads SYGVNS. Trimming shortened V by 2 bases and J by 6 bases, and 11 bases separated the two germline ends. This CDR3 is 13 amino acids long. Here the CDR3 reads CASSEPGRGEQYF. The DNA for the CDR3 is TGTGCCAGCAGTGAACCCGGGCGGGGCGAGCAGTACTTC.

Note on this clone: At one end the junction does not follow the germline gene, possibly because of a read error. This chain connects TRBV6-5 to TRBJ1-6; TRBD1 is a possible D gene (5 bases). Germline CDR1 reads MNHEY; CDR2 reads SVGAGI. The CDR3 length is 14 residues. CDR3 bases: TGTGCCAGCAGGGCAGGGAAAGGAACAGGTGTACTACGCTTT. As protein: CASRAGKGTGVLRF.

The rearrangement joins TRBV5-1 to TRBJ2-5; no firm D call. The germline V and J ends were trimmed by 0 bases and 1 base, with 10 bases remaining between them. Germline V gene data show CDR1 as SGHRS and CDR2 as YFSETQ. This CDR3 comprises 15 residues. The CDR3: CASSLVGVFQETQYF. CDR3 sequence (DNA): TGCGCCAGCAGCTTGGTTGGGGTCTTCCAAGAGACCCAGTACTTC.

V gene TRBV5-6 combines with J gene TRBJ1-2, with D possibly being TRBD1 (5 bases). Germline V gene lookup returns CDR1 SGHDT and CDR2 YYEEEE. CDR3 length equals 13 residues. Trimming left V 4 bases short and J 4 bases short, with 11 bases between. CDR3 coding DNA: TGTGCCAGCAGCCCCCCCGGGGGCTATGGCTACACCTTC. It encodes CASSPPGGYGYTF. Complete variable domain (other parts from reference TRBV5-6 and TRBJ1-2): DAGVTQSPTHLIKTRGQQVTLRCSPKSGHDTVSWYQQALGQGPQFIFQYYEEEERQRGNFPDRFSGHQFPNYSSELNVNALLLGDSALYLCASSPPGGYGYTFGSGTRLTVV.

This clone was found a few times. This sequence joins TRBV9 and TRBJ1-2; unclear D gene. V was shortened by 0 bases and J by 1 base, with 13 bases between the two germline ends. There are 16 residues in the CDR3. Germline V lookup: CDR1 SGDLS, CDR2 YYNGEE. This CDR3 reads CASSVDGGVFNYGYTF. CDR3 nucleotides: TGTGCCAGCAGCGTAGACGGCGGCGTGTTTAACTATGGCTACACCTTC.

This rearrangement joins TRBV5-4 to TRBJ2-7; tentatively, D is TRBD1 (5 bases). V was shortened by 4 bases and J by 6 bases, with 14 bases between the two germline ends. The CDR3 length is 13 residues. Germline CDR1 SGHNT, CDR2 YYREEE (reference sequence). The CDR3 DNA reads as TGTGCCAGCAGCCCTGGATCAGGGCCCGAGCAGTACTTC. This translates into CASSPGSGPEQYF.

V is TRBV29-1 and J is TRBJ1-5, with a tentative D call TRBD1 (6 bases). The germline gives CDR1 SQVTM, CDR2 ANQGSEA. Trimming removed 4 bases from V and 5 bases from J, with 9 bases in between. The CDR3 loop spans 12 amino acids. CDR3 sequence (DNA): TGCAGCGTTGGGACAGTTGATCAGCCCCAGCATTTT. This codes for CSVGTVDQPQHF.

The CDR3 nucleotides are TGTGCCAGCTCACCAGGACAGATAACTAACTATGGCTACACCTTC. Its protein is CASSPGQITNYGYTF. This chain links TRBV18 with TRBJ1-2, with D possibly matching TRBD1 (6 bases). Germline assignment: CDR1 KGHSH and CDR2 LQKENI. The CDR3 has 15 residues. Between the trimmed V and J ends, which lost 2 bases and 0 bases, there was a span of 10 bases.

This chain uses TRBV5-4 with TRBJ2-3; D is possibly TRBD1 (5 bases). V was trimmed by 0 bases and J by 1 base, leaving 9 bases between them. Per germline, CDR1 SGHNT and CDR2 YYREEE (reference sequence). CDR3 length: 15 residues. CDR3 sequence: CASSLGQPRTDTQYF. In DNA form, the CDR3 reads TGTGCCAGCAGCTTGGGACAGCCTCGCACAGATACGCAGTATTTT.

The chain is built from TRBV30 and TRBJ2-5, with D unresolved. Germline lookup yields CDR1 GTSNPN and CDR2 SVGIG (reference sequence). The germline V and J ends were trimmed by 1 base and 6 bases, with 12 bases remaining between them. This CDR3 region has 13 residues. As DNA, the CDR3 is TGTGCCTGGAGTGGGGTGCGAGCGAAGACCCAGTACTTC. Its protein product is CAWSGVRAKTQYF. Based on the CDR3 plus reference TRBV30 and TRBJ2-5, the full variable domain is SQTIHQWPATLVQPVGSPLSLECTVEGTSNPNLYWYRQAAGRGLQLLFYSVGIGQISSEVPQNLSASRPQDRQFILSSKKLLLSDSGFYLCAWSGVRAKTQYFGPGTRLLVL.

The chain has TRBV4-1 and TRBJ2-1; D is possibly TRBD1 (5 bases). Trimming took off 1 base at V and 3 bases at J, with 25 bases between the two ends. Germline V gene sequence: CDR1 MGHRA, CDR2 YSYEKL. The CDR3 contains 20 residues. The CDR3 nucleotides read TGCGCCAGCAGCCAAGTCGGTCGGACAAGACCTCCCCCCATCTACAATGAGCAGTTCTTC. Its translation: CASSQVGRTRPPPIYNEQFF.

V usage is TRBV10-3 and J usage is TRBJ2-1; D tentatively reads TRBD1 or TRBD2 (5 bases each). Germline CDR1 and CDR2: ENHRY and SYGVKD. V was shortened by 6 bases and J by 15 bases, with 18 bases between the two germline ends. The CDR3 consists of 12 residues. The CDR3 here is CAISTDSFGGFF. For the CDR3, the DNA is TGTGCCATCAGCACCGACTCATTTGGGGGGTTCTTC.

This clone has a single count. This chain uses TRBV4-3 with TRBJ2-2; D is ambiguous. CDR1 is LGHNA and CDR2 is YSLEER in the germline V gene. The V end was cut by 8 bases, the J end by 2 bases, with 15 bases between. The CDR3 is 15 amino acids. Here the CDR3 DNA reads TGCGCCAGCGGCCCGGGTGATCGAAACACCGGGGAGCTGTTTTTT. This sequence encodes CASGPGDRNTGELFF.

This clone was counted many times. The chain employs TRBV19 and TRBJ2-3; 7 bases fit TRBD1. The CDR3 is 16 residues long. CDR1 is LNHDA, CDR2 SQIVND, per germline (reference sequence). J lost 2 bases, V lost 3 bases, and 8 bases had no gene match. This chain's CDR3 is CASSMMGDRVTDTQYF. The CDR3 DNA sequence: TGTGCCAGTAGTATGATGGGGGACAGAGTCACAGATACGCAGTATTTT. The full variable domain, rest sourced from reference TRBV19 and TRBJ2-3, is DGGITQSPKYLFRKEGQNVTLSCEQNLNHDAMYWYRQDPGQGLRLIYYSQIVNDFQKGDIAEGYSVSREKKESFPLTVTSAQKNPTAFYLCASSMMGDRVTDTQYFGPGTRLTVL.

The genes are TRBV18 and TRBJ2-7, with D uncertain. CDR1 and CDR2 (germline): KGHSH, LQKENI. V lost 1 base and J lost 2, with 9 bases in between. The CDR3 is 14 amino acids. The CDR3 here is CASSPLTATYEQYF. CDR3 in DNA: TGTGCCAGCTCACCACTCACGGCGACCTACGAGCAGTACTTC.

The chain carries TRBV4-1 and TRBJ2-7; D could derive from TRBD1 or TRBD2 (5 bases each). The V and J ends lost 0 bases and 2 bases respectively, with 17 bases between them. The CDR3 sequence is 17 residues long. Germline assignment: CDR1 MGHRA and CDR2 YSYEKL. The CDR3 DNA reads TGCGCCAGCAGCCAAGATCAGAGTGGTAGGGGAGCCTACGAGCAGTACTTC. This gives the protein CASSQDQSGRGAYEQYF.

In this sample, this clone turned up a few times. The chain employs TRBV25-1 and TRBJ2-7; D is ambiguous. The CDR3 is made up of 13 amino acids. The V and J ends lost 2 bases and 4 bases respectively, with 9 bases between them. Germline V gene data show CDR1 as MGHDK and CDR2 as SYGVNS. CDR3 in DNA: TGTGCCAGCAGTGAAGTGACAAGATACGAGCAGTACTTC. Translation gives CASSEVTRYEQYF.

The V gene is TRBV5-1, the J gene TRBJ2-3, with D possibly TRBD1 on 6 matching bases. The CDR3 covers 16 residues. CDR1 and CDR2 from the germline V gene are SGHRS and YFSETQ. Trimming took 1 base from V and 4 from J, leaving 16 bases between them. The CDR3 loop reads CASSLIGRGSADTQYF. The DNA of the CDR3 is TGCGCCAGCAGCTTGATCGGCAGGGGTAGCGCAGATACGCAGTATTTT.